One and the same sample provided the 20 T cell receptor beta chains below, sequenced in a study of spatial heterogeneity in lung cancer. Indicated time point: sample taken at primary tumor resection. TCRdb processed the 5' RACE reads anew with MiXCR; each CDR3 protein has one entry. The data hold roughly 5,000 distinct CDR3 sequences, with 2.5% to 3% observed a single time. Specimen: normal lung tissue next to the tumor, collected at surgery. The receptor source for this set is a male donor with early-stage non-small cell lung cancer.

By sample fraction, this clonotype is medium-sized. The chain combines TRBV27 with TRBJ2-1; TRBD2 matches 7 bases. The germline CDR1 and CDR2 sequences are MNHEY and SMNVEV (reference sequence). With V trimmed by 5 bases and J by 4 bases, 8 bases remained unmatched. The CDR3 consists of 15 residues. The CDR3 is CASSPNSGLYNEQFF. CDR3 coding DNA: TGTGCCAGCAGTCCGAATAGCGGGCTTTACAATGAGCAGTTCTTC.

In this sample, this clonotype is medium-sized. V and J are TRBV7-2 and TRBJ2-4, with 11 bases matching TRBD2. The ends lost 3 bases at V and 9 bases at J; junction bases unmatched: 7. This CDR3 contains 15 residues. Germline loops: CDR1 SGHTA, CDR2 FQGNSA. The CDR3 reads CASSLNSGGGIIQYF. The CDR3 DNA reads TGTGCCAGCAGCTTGAATAGCGGGGGGGGGATCATTCAGTACTTC.

Judged by abundance, this clonotype is medium-sized (0.01 to 0.1%). V is TRBV25-1 and J is TRBJ1-4; D unclear. This CDR3 spans 14 amino acids. Trimming left V 6 bases short and J 8 bases short, with 16 bases between. Per the germline V gene, CDR1 is MGHDK and CDR2 is SYGVNS. CDR3: CASSLGGKREKLFF. In DNA form, the CDR3 reads TGTGCCAGCAGCTTGGGAGGGAAGAGAGAAAAACTGTTTTTT.

By proportion, this clonotype is medium-sized. The chain has TRBV30 and TRBJ1-1, with D possibly TRBD1 on 5 matching bases. Trimming removed 1 base at V and 6 bases at J, with 9 bases between. The CDR3 is made up of 12 amino acids. Germline CDR1 is GTSNPN and CDR2 is SVGIG (reference sequence). For the CDR3, the DNA is TGTGCCTGGAGTGCCTGGGGGGCTGAAGCTTTCTTT. This codes for CAWSAWGAEAFF.

Many counts were recorded for this clonotype. The chain couples TRBV7-6 to TRBJ2-2; D ambiguous. Per the germline V gene, CDR1 is SGHVS and CDR2 is FNYEAQ. Trimming cost V 4 bases and J 5 bases, with 11 bases left between them. CDR3 length: 14 amino acids. The CDR3 sequence: CASSSRRVTGELFF. The CDR3 DNA reads as TGTGCCAGCAGCTCTCGCCGGGTGACCGGGGAGCTGTTTTTT.

This clonotype was found many times. This chain joins TRBV7-2 and TRBJ2-3; D is ambiguous. Trimming took 0 bases from V and 1 from J, leaving 17 bases between them. CDR1 SGHTA and CDR2 FQGNSA come from the germline V gene. The CDR3 runs 18 residues. The chain's CDR3 is CASSLAWTGPVGTDTQYF. The CDR3 DNA reads as TGTGCCAGCAGCTTAGCATGGACGGGCCCAGTTGGCACAGATACGCAGTATTTT.

The V call is TRBV30, the J call TRBJ1-6; D unresolved. The CDR3 extends over 16 amino acids. Germline V gene sequence: CDR1 GTSNPN, CDR2 SVGIG (reference sequence). With 0 bases removed from V and 0 bases from J, the gap between germline ends came to 9 bases. Here the CDR3 DNA reads TGTGCCTGGAGTGTATATCCCAGCTCCTATAATTCACCCCTCCACTTT. Translation gives CAWSVYPSSYNSPLHF.

This clonotype was observed a few times. A much larger clone differs by one base, so this may be a read error. The chain has TRBV24-1 and TRBJ2-1, with TRBD2 identical over 8 bases. Germline lookup yields CDR1 KGHDR and CDR2 SFDVKD. This CDR3 is 14 amino acids long. V shed 5 bases and J 9 bases; nucleotides not matched to a gene: 8. The CDR3 reads CATSGTGLECEQFF. CDR3 bases: TGTGCCACCAGTGGTACGGGACTAGAGTGTGAGCAGTTCTTC.

This clonotype was seen at least ten times. This sequence joins TRBV7-9 and TRBJ2-3; TRBD1 might be the D (6 bases). The CDR3 length is 15 residues. Deletions cut 0 bases from V and 3 bases from J, with 10 bases between. In germline, CDR1 is SEHNR, CDR2 FQNEAQ (reference sequence). CDR3 in DNA: TGTGCCAGCAGCTTAGCTCCAGGGGCAACAGATACGCAGTATTTT. It specifies CASSLAPGATDTQYF.

This clonotype is labeled medium-sized. The chain recombines TRBV4-2 with TRBJ1-1, with TRBD1 matching over 11 bases. Germline V lookup: CDR1 LGHNA, CDR2 YNFKEQ. J lost 1 base, V lost 0 bases, and 16 bases had no gene match. The CDR3 loop spans 21 amino acids. CDR3 residues: CASSQDRTGGGEWSPNTEAFF. CDR3 in DNA: TGTGCCAGCAGCCAAGATAGGACAGGGGGCGGAGAATGGTCGCCGAACACTGAAGCTTTCTTT.

This clonotype was seen many times. The CDR3 DNA reads as TGCGCCAGCAGCCAGAGACAGGGAGATGAGCAGTTCTTC. This gives the protein CASSQRQGDEQFF. This chain connects TRBV4-1 to TRBJ2-1; 7 positions agree with TRBD1. The CDR3 runs 13 residues. Trimming took 3 bases from V and 8 from J; bases not matched to a gene: 4. Germline lookup yields CDR1 MGHRA and CDR2 YSYEKL.

By frequency in the sample, this clonotype is medium-sized. The chain has TRBV24-1 and TRBJ2-5; D remains ambiguous. Germline V gives CDR1 KGHDR, CDR2 SFDVKD. Deletions cut 2 bases from V and 4 bases from J, with 7 bases between. The CDR3 covers 13 residues. In DNA form, the CDR3 reads TGTGCCACCAGTGATTCTTGGGGAGAGACCCAGTACTTC. Its translation is CATSDSWGETQYF.

This clonotype is termed medium-sized. CDR3 in amino acids: CASSSDRGPETQYF. The CDR3 nucleotides are TGTGCCAGCAGTTCCGACAGGGGTCCAGAGACCCAGTACTTC. The chain has TRBV6-6 and TRBJ2-5; 8 bases align to TRBD1. Germline V gene sequence: CDR1 MNHNY, CDR2 SVGAGI (reference sequence). The V and J ends lost 4 bases and 4 bases, in that order; junction bases with no gene match: 5. The CDR3 is 14 residues long.

This clonotype was seen repeatedly, ten times or more. The gene calls are TRBV7-8 and TRBJ1-2; 10 nucleotides match TRBD1. This CDR3 region has 14 residues. CDR1 and CDR2 from the germline V gene are SGHVS and FQNEAQ. After removal of 3 bases from V and 6 bases from J, the junction contained 4 bases not matched to a gene. The CDR3 is CASSLQTGGDGYTF. CDR3 coding DNA: TGTGCCAGCAGCTTGCAGACAGGGGGCGATGGCTACACCTTC.

This clonotype was seen repeatedly, ten times or more. The rearrangement uses TRBV20-1 and TRBJ1-5, with D hard to call. Trimming pared 4 bases from V and 0 bases from J, leaving 10 bases between. The CDR3 contains 14 residues. CDR1 is DFQATT, CDR2 SNEGSKA, per germline (reference sequence). The CDR3 spells CSAIPGYSNQPQHF. In DNA form, the CDR3 reads TGCAGTGCTATCCCGGGTTATAGCAATCAGCCCCAGCATTTT.

This clonotype is medium-sized. The chain has TRBV6-5 and TRBJ1-5, with D maybe TRBD1 (6 bases). V was shortened by 4 bases and J by 0 bases, with 10 bases between the two germline ends. The CDR3 contains 15 residues. CDR1 MNHEY and CDR2 SVGAGI come from the germline V gene. CDR3 in amino acids: CASSSQGYSNQPQHF. The DNA of the CDR3 is TGTGCCAGCAGTTCCCAGGGGTATAGCAATCAGCCCCAGCATTTT.

Many counts were recorded for this clonotype. The chain couples TRBV13 to TRBJ1-5; D is unresolved. V was pared by 2 bases and J by 6 bases, with 11 bases between. Germline values: CDR1 PRHDT, CDR2 FYEKMQ (reference sequence). The CDR3 totals 14 residues. The CDR3 DNA sequence: TGTGCCAGCAGCTTAACGGGGATCTGTCAGCCCCAGCATTTT. Its protein product is CASSLTGICQPQHF.

This clonotype was observed many times. The chain uses TRBV11-2 and TRBJ2-2; 9 bases map to TRBD2. Trimming at V came to 3 bases and at J to 0 bases, leaving 8 bases not matched to a gene. This CDR3 region has 18 residues. The germline V gene encodes CDR1 SGHAT and CDR2 FQNNGV. The CDR3 DNA is TGTGCCAGCAGCTTTAGTAGCGGGGGACGAACGAACACCGGGGAGCTGTTTTTT. It is translated as CASSFSSGGRTNTGELFF.

Points on this clonotype: Since a much larger clone is just one base distant, this may be a read error. This chain connects TRBV20-1 to TRBJ1-2; possibly TRBD1 for D (6 bases). CDR1 and CDR2 (germline): DFQATT, SNEGSKA (reference sequence). This CDR3 has 15 amino acids. For the CDR3, the DNA is TGCAGTGCTAGAGAGCCAGGGGCTTCTGGATATGGCTACAACTTC. It is translated as CSAREPGASGYGYNF.

This clonotype was detected many times. This chain links TRBV9 with TRBJ2-2, with no clear D. V was trimmed by 0 bases and J by 2 bases, leaving 11 bases between them. Germline V gene data show CDR1 as SGDLS and CDR2 as YYNGEE. This CDR3 has 16 residues. Here the CDR3 DNA reads TGTGCCAGCAGCGTAGCCCATGACTTTAACACCGGGGAGCTGTTTTTT. It specifies CASSVAHDFNTGELFF. Using reference TRBV9 and TRBJ2-2 for the parts outside the CDR3, the full variable domain is DSGVTQTPKHLITATGQRVTLRCSPRSGDLSVYWYQQSLDQGLQFLIQYYNGEERAKGNILERFSAQQFPDLHSELNLSSLELGDSALYFCASSVAHDFNTGELFFGEGSRLTVL.